This passage covers 8 T cell receptor beta chains from one sample sequenced in a study of cytomegalovirus exposure and HLA in healthy donors. Method: immunoSEQ multiplex PCR; TCRdb's copy keeps in-frame clones and lacks some. The sample lists tens of thousands of clones, 94% occurring once. Sequencing was carried out using PBMCs. These receptors all stem from a woman under 30 in good health and CMV-seronegative.

This chain links TRBV2 with TRBJ2-6; D might be TRBD2 (5 bases). V was shortened by 7 bases and J by 1 base, with 8 bases between the two germline ends. Germline CDR1 reads SNHLY; CDR2 reads FYNNEI. The CDR3 has 14 amino acids. The CDR3 sequence: CASTRGSGANVLTF. Here the CDR3 DNA reads TGTGCCAGCACTCGGGGATCTGGGGCCAACGTCCTGACTTTC.

The chain has TRBV7-2 and TRBJ1-4, with no clear D. CDR3 size: 16 residues. Germline V gene sequence: CDR1 SGHTA, CDR2 FQGNSA. Trimming shortened V by 5 bases and J by 6 bases, and 19 bases separated the two germline ends. The CDR3 coding sequence is TGTGCCAGCAGCGCCAACCTCCGGGGAGTGGATGAAAAACTGTTTTTT. Translating gives CASSANLRGVDEKLFF.

The chain has TRBV6-5 and TRBJ1-2, with 8 bases lining up with TRBD1. From germline, CDR1 is MNHEY and CDR2 SVGAGI. V trimming: 6 bases; J trimming: 8 bases; junction bases outside the gene matches: 14. This CDR3 is 15 amino acids long. CDR3 in amino acids: CASRGTGRLGEGYTF. In DNA form, the CDR3 reads TGTGCCAGCAGGGGGACAGGCCGATTGGGGGAAGGCTACACCTTC.

This clone was observed once. The chain has TRBV27 and TRBJ2-1; the D gene is possibly TRBD1 (6 bases). Germline values: CDR1 MNHEY, CDR2 SMNVEV (reference sequence). The CDR3 contains 15 residues. V was trimmed by 5 bases and J by 0 bases, leaving 11 bases between them. The CDR3 spells CASSVGHSSYNEQFF. CDR3 bases: TGTGCCAGCAGTGTGGGACACAGCTCCTACAATGAGCAGTTCTTC.

The chain is built from TRBV9 and TRBJ2-3; D unclear. Between the trimmed V and J ends, which lost 2 bases and 0 bases, there was a span of 10 bases. CDR3 length equals 15 residues. Germline V gives CDR1 SGDLS, CDR2 YYNGEE. The CDR3 reads CASSVSPTSTDTQYF. DNA for the CDR3: TGTGCCAGCAGCGTGTCCCCAACTAGCACAGATACGCAGTATTTT.

The chain employs TRBV7-9 and TRBJ1-2; 11 bases line up with TRBD1. V lost 5 bases to trimming and J lost 2 bases; unmatched junction nucleotides: 4. The germline V gene encodes CDR1 SEHNR and CDR2 FQNEAQ (reference sequence). The CDR3 contains 15 residues. CDR3 loop: CASSHGTGGNYGYTF. As DNA, the CDR3 is TGTGCCAGCAGCCATGGGACAGGGGGAAACTATGGCTACACCTTC.

The V and J genes are TRBV7-8 and TRBJ2-1; 7 bases are shared with TRBD2. Germline V gene sequence: CDR1 SGHVS, CDR2 FQNEAQ. The CDR3 runs 14 residues. With 8 bases clipped from V and 3 bases from J, the junction kept 7 bases outside the gene matches. The CDR3 DNA is TGTGCCAGCTCCTTCCGGGACTACTACAATGAGCAGTTCTTC. Translation gives CASSFRDYYNEQFF.

The chain joins TRBV19 to TRBJ1-5; 7 bases fit TRBD1. Germline-derived CDR1 and CDR2 are LNHDA and SQIVND (reference sequence). The V segment lost 7 bases and the J segment 7 bases; nucleotides outside the gene matches: 4. CDR3 length: 12 amino acids. In nucleotides, the CDR3 is TGTGCCAGTACCCAGGGGGGACAGCCCCAGCATTTT. It specifies CASTQGGQPQHF.